This record concerns one T cell receptor (beta chain) sequence. What it binds is not known. The sample belongs to a study of cytomegalovirus exposure and HLA in healthy donors. Overall study: Caucasian-associated ancestry cluster membership applied to around 76% of 398 genotyped donors. Findings of the study overall: A later analysis showed that HLA-associated TCR beta chains had undergone more clonal expansion than equally common others. Association of 15,000 to 20,000 TCR beta sequences with HLA alleles was found at 0.05 false discovery rate in a later analysis.

V dropped 2 bases and J dropped 2 bases, with 14 bases sitting between them. The CDR3 consists of 15 residues. Germline V gene sequence: CDR1 GTSNPN, CDR2 SVGIG (reference sequence). This PCR relied on a set of 60 Vbeta primers and 13 Jbeta primers. The assay was immunoSEQ multiplex PCR, and TCRdb's table has in-frame clones only and misses some. The table shows approximately 110,000 clones, with 65% to 80% occurring only once. Sequencing was carried out using PBMCs. This sequence joins TRBV30 and TRBJ2-3; D perhaps matches TRBD1 (5 bases). The receptor was isolated from a male donor in good health and CMV-seronegative. CDR3 in amino acids: CAWSLTVSPTDTQYF. The CDR3 DNA reads TGTGCCTGGAGTCTGACAGTTAGCCCCACAGATACGCAGTATTTT.